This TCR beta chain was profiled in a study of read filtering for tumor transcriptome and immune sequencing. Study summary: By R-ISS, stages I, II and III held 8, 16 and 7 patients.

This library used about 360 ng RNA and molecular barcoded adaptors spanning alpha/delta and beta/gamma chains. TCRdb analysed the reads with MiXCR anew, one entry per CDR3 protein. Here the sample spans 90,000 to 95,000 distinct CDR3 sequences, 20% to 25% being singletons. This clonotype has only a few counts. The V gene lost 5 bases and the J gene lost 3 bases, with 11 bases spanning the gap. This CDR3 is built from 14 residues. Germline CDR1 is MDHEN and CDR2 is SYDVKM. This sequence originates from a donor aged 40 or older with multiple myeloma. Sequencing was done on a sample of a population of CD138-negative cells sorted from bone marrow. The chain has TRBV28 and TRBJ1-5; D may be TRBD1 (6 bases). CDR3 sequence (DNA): TGTGCCAGCAGTACAACAGGGTTCAATCAGCCCCAGCATTTT. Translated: CASSTTGFNQPQHF.